This T cell receptor beta chain was observed in a study of blood T cell repertoires in COVID-19. J lost 7 bases, V lost 7 bases, and 5 bases had no gene match. Germline-derived CDR1 and CDR2 are ENHRY and SYGVKD. This CDR3 spans 14 amino acids. Generated by immunoSEQ multiplex PCR, the TCRdb table keeps only in-frame clones and is missing some. The sample holds more than 90,000 clones, roughly 86% seen once. This TCR came from a man aged 40-49 years with acute or convalescent COVID-19. The sequencing input was peripheral blood. The chain is built from TRBV10-3 and TRBJ2-1, with 12 bases aligning to TRBD1. The CDR3 DNA is TGTGCCATCACCTCGGGACAGGGGGCGAATGAGCAGTTCTTC. This gives the protein CAITSGQGANEQFF.